The sequence of this T cell receptor beta chain was determined in a study of shared clonotypes between healthy human individuals. Looking at the study overall: The study used three CD4 naive, three CD4 memory, two CD8 naive and one CD8 memory plate per donor.

Generated by immunoSEQ multiplex PCR, the TCRdb table keeps only in-frame clones and is missing some. The sample lists around 1.6 million clones, 95% to 99% seen once, with around 0.45% in the top ten. The CDR3 covers 13 residues. The V gene's germline CDR1 is SEHNR and CDR2 FQNEAQ (reference sequence). V lost 1 base and J 4 bases, leaving 6 bases between the germline ends. Regarding this clone: The sample has other DNA sequences that encode this CDR3 too.

V gene TRBV7-9 combines with J gene TRBJ2-3; unclear D gene. The material sequenced was naive CD4+ T cells sorted from blood. Subset of the sample: CD45RA+ positively selected. This receptor was taken from a man aged 25 to 40 in good health. CDR3 DNA sequence: TGTGCCAGCAGCTTAGGACTGGCAGATACGCAGTATTTT. Its protein product is CASSLGLADTQYF. Full variable domain (remainder filled in from reference TRBV7-9 and TRBJ2-3): DTGVSQNPRHKITKRGQNVTFRCDPISEHNRLYWYRQTLGQGPEFLTYFQNEAQLEKSRLLSDRFSAERPKGSFSTLEIQRTEQGDSAMYLCASSLGLADTQYFGPGTRLTVL.